Here is one TCR beta chain with its context. These data come from a study of blood T cell repertoires in COVID-19. Assay used: immunoSEQ multiplex PCR; TCRdb lists only in-frame clones, some missing. This table has 150,000 to 200,000 clones, roughly 85% appearing once. Material: peripheral blood. The TCR was taken from a woman aged 65 to 85 with acute or convalescent COVID-19.

In DNA, the CDR3 is TGTGCCAGCAGCCTAGGGACTAGCGGGAGGGCGACAGATACGCAGTATTTT. Its protein product is CASSLGTSGRATDTQYF. This rearrangement joins TRBV9 to TRBJ2-3, with 16 positions matching TRBD2. This CDR3 has 17 amino acids. V lost 4 bases, J lost 3 bases, and 5 bases stayed unmatched. From germline, CDR1 is SGDLS and CDR2 YYNGEE.